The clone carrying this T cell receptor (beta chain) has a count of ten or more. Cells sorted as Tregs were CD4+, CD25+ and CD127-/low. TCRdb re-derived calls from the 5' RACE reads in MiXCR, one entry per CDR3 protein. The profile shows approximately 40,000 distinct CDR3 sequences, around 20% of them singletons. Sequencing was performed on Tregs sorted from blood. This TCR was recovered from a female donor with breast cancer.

The CDR3 DNA is TGTGCCAGCAGCTTAGCGGGCGGGAATGAGCAGTTCTTC. Translated, it gives CASSLAGGNEQFF. V usage is TRBV7-9 and J usage is TRBJ2-1, with D possibly TRBD2 on 5 matching bases. V lost 0 bases and J 7 bases, leaving 7 bases between the germline ends. Germline V gives CDR1 SEHNR, CDR2 FQNEAQ (reference sequence). The length of the CDR3 is 13 residues.